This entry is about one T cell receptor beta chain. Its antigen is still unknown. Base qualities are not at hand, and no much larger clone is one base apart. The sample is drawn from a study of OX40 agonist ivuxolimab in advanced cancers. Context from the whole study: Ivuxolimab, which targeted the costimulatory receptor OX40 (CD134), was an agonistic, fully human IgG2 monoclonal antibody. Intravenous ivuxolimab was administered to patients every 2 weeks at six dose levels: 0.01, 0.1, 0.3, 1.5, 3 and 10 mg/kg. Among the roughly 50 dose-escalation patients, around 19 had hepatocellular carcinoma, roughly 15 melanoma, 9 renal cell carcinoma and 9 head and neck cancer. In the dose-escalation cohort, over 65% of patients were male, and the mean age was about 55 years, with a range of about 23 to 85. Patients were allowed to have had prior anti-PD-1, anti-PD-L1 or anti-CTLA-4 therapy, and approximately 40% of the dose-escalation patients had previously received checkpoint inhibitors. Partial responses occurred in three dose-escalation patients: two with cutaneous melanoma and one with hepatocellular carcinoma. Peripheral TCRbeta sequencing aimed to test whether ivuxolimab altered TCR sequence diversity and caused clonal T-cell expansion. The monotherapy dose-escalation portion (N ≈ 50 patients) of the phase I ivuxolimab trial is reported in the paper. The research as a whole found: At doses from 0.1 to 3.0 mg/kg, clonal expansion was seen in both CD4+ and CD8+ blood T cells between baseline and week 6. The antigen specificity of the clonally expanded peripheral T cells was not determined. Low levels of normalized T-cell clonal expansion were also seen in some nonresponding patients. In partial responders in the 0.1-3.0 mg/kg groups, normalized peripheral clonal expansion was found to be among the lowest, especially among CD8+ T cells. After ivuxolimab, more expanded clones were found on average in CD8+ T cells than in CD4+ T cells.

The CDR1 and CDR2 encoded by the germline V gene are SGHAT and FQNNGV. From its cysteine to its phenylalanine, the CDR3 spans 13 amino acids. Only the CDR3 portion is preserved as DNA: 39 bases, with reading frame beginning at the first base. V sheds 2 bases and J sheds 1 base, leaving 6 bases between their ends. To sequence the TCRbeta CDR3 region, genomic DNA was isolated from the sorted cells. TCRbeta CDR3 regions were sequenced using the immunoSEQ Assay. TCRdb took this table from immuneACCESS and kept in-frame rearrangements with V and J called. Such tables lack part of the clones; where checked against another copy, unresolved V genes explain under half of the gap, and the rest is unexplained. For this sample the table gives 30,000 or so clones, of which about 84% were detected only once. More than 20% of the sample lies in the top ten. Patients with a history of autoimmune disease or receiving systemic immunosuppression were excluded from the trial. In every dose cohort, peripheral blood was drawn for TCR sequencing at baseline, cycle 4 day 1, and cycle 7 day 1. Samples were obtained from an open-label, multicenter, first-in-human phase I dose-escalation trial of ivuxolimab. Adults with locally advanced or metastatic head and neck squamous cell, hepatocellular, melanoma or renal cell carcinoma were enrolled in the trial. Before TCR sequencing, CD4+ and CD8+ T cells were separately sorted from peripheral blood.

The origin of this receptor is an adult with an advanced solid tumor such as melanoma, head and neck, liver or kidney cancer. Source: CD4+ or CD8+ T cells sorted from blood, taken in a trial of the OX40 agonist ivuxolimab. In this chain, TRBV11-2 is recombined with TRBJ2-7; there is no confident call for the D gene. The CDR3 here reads CASSLLTSYEQYF. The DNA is TGTGCCAGCAGCTTACTCACTTCCTACGAGCAGTACTTC.